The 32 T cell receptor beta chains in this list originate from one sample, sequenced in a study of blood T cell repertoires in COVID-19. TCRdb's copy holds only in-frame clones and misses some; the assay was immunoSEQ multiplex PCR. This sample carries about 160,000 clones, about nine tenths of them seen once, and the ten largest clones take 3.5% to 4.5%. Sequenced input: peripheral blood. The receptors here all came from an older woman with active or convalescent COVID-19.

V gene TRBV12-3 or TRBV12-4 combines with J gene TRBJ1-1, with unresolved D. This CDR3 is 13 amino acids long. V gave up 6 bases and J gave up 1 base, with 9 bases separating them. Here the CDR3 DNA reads TGTGCCAGCAGCCCCCGTAGGAACACTGAAGCTTTCTTT. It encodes CASSPRRNTEAFF.

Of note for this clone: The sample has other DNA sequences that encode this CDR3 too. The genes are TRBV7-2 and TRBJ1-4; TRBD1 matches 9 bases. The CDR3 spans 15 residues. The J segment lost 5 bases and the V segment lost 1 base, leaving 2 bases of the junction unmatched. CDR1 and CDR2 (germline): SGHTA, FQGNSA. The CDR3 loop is CASSLVGTGNEKLFF. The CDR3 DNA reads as TGTGCCAGCAGCTTAGTGGGGACAGGGAATGAAAAACTGTTTTTT. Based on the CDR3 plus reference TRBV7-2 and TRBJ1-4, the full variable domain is GAGVSQSPSNKVTEKGKDVELRCDPISGHTALYWYRQSLGQGLEFLIYFQGNSAPDKSGLPSDRFSAERTGGSVSTLTIQRTQQEDSAVYLCASSLVGTGNEKLFFGSGTQLSVL.

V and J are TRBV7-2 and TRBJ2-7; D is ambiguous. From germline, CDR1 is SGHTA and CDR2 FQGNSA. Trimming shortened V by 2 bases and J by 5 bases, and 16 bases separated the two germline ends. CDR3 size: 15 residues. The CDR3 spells CASSLYPRPEHEQYF. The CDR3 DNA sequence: TGTGCCAGCAGCTTATACCCGAGGCCTGAACACGAGCAGTACTTC.

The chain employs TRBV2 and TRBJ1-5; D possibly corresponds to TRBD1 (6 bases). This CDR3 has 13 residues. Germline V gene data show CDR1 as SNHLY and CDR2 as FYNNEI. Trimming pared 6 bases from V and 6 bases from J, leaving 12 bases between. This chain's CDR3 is CASRGTGTQPQHF. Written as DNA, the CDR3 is TGTGCCAGCAGGGGTACAGGGACTCAGCCCCAGCATTTT.

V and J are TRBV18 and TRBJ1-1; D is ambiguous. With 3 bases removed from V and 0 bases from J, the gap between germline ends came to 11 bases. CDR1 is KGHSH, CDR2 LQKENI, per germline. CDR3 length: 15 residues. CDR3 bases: TGTGCCAGCTCACCCGCAGGCCGCGTGAACACTGAAGCTTTCTTT. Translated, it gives CASSPAGRVNTEAFF.

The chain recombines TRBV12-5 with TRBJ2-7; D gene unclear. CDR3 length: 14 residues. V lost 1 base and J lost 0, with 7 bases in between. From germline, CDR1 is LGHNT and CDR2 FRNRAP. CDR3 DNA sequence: TGTGCTAGTGGTTTGGCCCCCAGCTCCTACGAGCAGTACTTC. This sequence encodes CASGLAPSSYEQYF.

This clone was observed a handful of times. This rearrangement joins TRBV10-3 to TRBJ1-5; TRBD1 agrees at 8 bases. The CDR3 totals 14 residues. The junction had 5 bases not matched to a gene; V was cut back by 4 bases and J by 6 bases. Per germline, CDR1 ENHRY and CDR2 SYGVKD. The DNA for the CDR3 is TGTGCCATCAGTGGGACAGGGAGCGGTCAGCCCCAGCATTTT. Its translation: CAISGTGSGQPQHF.

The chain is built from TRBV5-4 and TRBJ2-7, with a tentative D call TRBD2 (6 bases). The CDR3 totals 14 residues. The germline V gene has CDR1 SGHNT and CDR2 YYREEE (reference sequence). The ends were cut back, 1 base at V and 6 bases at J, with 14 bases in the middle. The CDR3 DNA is TGTGCCAGCAGCTTGCCACGCCGGGACTCCGAGCAGTACTTC. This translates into CASSLPRRDSEQYF.

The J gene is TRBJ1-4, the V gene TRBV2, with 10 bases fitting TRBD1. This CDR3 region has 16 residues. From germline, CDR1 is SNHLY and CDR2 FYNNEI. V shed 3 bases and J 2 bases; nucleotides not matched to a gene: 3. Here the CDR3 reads CASSDPGQGTNEKLFF. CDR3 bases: TGTGCCAGCAGTGATCCGGGACAGGGGACTAATGAAAAACTGTTTTTT.

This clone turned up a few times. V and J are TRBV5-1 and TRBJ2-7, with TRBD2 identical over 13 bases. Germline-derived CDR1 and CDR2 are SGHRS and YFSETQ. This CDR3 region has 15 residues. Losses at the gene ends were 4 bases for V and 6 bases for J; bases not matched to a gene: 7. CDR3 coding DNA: TGCGCCAGCAGCGAAACTAGCGGGGGGGCACCCGAGCAGTACTTC. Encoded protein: CASSETSGGAPEQYF.

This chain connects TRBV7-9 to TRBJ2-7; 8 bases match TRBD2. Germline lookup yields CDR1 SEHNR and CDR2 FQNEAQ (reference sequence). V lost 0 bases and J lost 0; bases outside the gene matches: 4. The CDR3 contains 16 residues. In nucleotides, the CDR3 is TGTGCCAGCAGCTTAGCGAAGCGGGGGAGCTCCTACGAGCAGTACTTC. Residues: CASSLAKRGSSYEQYF.

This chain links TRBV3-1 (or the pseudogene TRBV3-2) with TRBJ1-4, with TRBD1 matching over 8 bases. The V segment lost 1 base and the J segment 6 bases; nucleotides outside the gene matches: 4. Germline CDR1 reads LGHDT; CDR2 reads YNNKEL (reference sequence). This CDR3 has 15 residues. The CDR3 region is CASSQAGQGDEKLFF. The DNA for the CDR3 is TGTGCCAGCAGCCAAGCCGGACAGGGAGATGAAAAACTGTTTTTT.

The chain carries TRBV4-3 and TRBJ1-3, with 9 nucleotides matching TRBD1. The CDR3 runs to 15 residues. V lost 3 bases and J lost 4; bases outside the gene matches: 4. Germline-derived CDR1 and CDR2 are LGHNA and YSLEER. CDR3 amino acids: CASSQGQGTGNTIYF. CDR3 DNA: TGCGCCAGCAGCCAGGGACAGGGAACGGGAAACACCATATATTTT.

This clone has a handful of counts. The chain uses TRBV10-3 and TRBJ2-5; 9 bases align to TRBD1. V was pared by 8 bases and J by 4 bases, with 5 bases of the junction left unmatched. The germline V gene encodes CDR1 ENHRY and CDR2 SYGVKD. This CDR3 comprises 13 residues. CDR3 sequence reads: CAIGGTGRETQYF. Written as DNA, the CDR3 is TGTGCCATCGGAGGGACAGGGAGAGAGACCCAGTACTTC.

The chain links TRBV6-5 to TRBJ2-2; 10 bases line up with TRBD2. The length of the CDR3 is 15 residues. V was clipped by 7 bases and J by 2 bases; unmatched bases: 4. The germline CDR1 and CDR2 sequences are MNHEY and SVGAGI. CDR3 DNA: TGTGCCAGCAAAAGCGGGGGGGCCAACACCGGGGAGCTGTTTTTT. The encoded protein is CASKSGGANTGELFF.

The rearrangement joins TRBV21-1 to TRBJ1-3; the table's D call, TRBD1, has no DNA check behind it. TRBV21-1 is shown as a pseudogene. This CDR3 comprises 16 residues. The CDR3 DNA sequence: TGTGCCAGCAGCAAAGTTCAGACAGTCTTTGGAAACACCATATATTTT. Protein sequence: CASSKVQTVFGNTIYF.

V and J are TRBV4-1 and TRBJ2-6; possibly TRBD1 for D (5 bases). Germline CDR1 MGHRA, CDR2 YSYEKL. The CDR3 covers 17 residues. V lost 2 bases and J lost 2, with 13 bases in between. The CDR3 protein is CASSQPSKGTGANVLTF. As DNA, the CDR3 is TGCGCCAGCAGCCAACCCTCAAAGGGGACTGGGGCCAACGTCCTGACTTTC.

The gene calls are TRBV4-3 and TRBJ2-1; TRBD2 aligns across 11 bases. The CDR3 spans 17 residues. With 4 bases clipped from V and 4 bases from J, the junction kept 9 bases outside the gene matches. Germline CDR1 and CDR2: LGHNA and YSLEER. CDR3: CASSRNPLAGGYNEQFF. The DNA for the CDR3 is TGCGCCAGCAGCCGCAACCCGCTAGCGGGGGGATACAATGAGCAGTTCTTC.

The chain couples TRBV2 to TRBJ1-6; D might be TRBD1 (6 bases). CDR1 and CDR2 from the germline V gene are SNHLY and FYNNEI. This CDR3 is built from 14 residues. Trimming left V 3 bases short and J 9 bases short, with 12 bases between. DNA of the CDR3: TGTGCCAGCAGTGAGAGACAGGCGACTTCACCCCTCCACTTT. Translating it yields CASSERQATSPLHF.

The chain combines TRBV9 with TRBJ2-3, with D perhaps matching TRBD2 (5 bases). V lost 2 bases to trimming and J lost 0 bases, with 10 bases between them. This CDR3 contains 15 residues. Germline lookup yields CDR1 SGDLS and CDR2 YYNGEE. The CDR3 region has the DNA TGTGCCAGCAGCGTGACGGGGTCTAGCACAGATACGCAGTATTTT. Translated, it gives CASSVTGSSTDTQYF.

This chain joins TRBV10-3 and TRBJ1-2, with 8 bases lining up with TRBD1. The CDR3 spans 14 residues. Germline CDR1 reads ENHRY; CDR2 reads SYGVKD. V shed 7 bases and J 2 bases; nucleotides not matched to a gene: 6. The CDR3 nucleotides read TGTGCCATCACCTCGGACAGGGACAACTATGGCTACACCTTC. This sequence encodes CAITSDRDNYGYTF.

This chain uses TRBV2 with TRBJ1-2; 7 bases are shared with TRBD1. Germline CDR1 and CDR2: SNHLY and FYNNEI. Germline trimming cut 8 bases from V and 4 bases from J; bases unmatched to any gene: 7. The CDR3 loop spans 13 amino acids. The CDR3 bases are TGTGCCAGCCGGGAGGGGGCTGTCTATGGCTACACCTTC. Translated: CASREGAVYGYTF.

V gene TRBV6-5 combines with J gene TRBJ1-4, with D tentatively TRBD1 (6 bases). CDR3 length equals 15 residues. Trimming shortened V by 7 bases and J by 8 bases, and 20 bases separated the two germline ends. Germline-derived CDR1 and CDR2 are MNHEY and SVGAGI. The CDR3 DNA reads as TGTGCCAGCATGGGTCAGGGGCGGGGAGGGGAAAAACTGTTTTTT. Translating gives CASMGQGRGGEKLFF.

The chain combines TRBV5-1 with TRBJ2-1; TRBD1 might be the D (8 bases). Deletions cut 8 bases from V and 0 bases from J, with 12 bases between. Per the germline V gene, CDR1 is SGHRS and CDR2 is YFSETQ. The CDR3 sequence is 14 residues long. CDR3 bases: TGCGCCAGTTACAGGGGGGGCTCCTACAATGAGCAGTTCTTC. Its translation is CASYRGGSYNEQFF.

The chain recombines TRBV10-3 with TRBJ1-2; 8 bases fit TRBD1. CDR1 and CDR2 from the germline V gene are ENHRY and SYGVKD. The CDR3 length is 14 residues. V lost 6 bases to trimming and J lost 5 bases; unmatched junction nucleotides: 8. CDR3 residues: CAISSGTGEYGYTF. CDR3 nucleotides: TGTGCCATCAGCTCCGGGACAGGAGAGTATGGCTACACCTTC.

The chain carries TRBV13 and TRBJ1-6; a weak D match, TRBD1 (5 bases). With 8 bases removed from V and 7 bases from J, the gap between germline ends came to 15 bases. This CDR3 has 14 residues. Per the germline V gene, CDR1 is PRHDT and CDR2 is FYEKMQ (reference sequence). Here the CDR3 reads CASGLGGGNSPLHF. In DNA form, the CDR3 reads TGTGCCAGCGGTTTGGGGGGAGGGAATTCACCCCTCCACTTT.

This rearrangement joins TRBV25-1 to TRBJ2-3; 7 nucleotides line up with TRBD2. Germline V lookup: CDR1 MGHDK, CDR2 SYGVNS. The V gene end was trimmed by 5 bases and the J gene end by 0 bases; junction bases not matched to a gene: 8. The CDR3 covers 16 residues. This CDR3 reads CASSNGGGRSTDTQYF. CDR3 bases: TGTGCCAGCAGTAATGGGGGGGGTCGTAGCACAGATACGCAGTATTTT.

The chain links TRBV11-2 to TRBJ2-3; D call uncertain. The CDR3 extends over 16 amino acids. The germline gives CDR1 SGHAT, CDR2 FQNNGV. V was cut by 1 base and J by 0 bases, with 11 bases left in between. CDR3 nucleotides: TGTGCCAGCAGCTTAGTTGGCGGATCTAGCACAGATACGCAGTATTTT. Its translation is CASSLVGGSSTDTQYF.

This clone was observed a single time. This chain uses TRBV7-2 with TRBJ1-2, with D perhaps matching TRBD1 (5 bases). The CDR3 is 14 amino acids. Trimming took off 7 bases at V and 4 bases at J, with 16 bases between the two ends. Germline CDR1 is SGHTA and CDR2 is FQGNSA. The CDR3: CASISGGMGYGYTF. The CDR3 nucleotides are TGTGCCAGCATCTCGGGGGGTATGGGCTATGGCTACACCTTC.

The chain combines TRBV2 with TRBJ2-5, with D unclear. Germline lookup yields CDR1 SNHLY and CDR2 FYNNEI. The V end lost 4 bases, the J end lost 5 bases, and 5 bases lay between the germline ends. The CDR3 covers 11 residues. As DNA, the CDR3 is TGTGCCAGCAGTGCCCATGAGACCCAGTACTTC. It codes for CASSAHETQYF. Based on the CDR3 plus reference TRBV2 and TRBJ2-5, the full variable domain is EPEVTQTPSHQVTQMGQEVILRCVPISNHLYFYWYRQILGQKVEFLVSFYNNEISEKSEIFDDQFSVERPDGSNFTLKIRSTKLEDSAMYFCASSAHETQYFGPGTRLLVL.

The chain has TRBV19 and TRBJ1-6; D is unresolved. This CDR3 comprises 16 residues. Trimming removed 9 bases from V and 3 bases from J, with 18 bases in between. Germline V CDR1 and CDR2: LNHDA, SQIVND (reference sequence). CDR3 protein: CASSVQAVLYNSPLHF. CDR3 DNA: TGTGCCAGCTCTGTCCAGGCCGTACTCTATAATTCACCCCTCCACTTT.

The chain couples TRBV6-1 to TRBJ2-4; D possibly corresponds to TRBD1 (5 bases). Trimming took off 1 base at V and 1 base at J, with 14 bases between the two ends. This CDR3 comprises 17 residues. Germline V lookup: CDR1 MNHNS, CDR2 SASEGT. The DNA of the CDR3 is TGTGCCAGCAGTGAAGAGGGGTACAGGCTGGCCAAAAACATTCAGTACTTC. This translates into CASSEEGYRLAKNIQYF.